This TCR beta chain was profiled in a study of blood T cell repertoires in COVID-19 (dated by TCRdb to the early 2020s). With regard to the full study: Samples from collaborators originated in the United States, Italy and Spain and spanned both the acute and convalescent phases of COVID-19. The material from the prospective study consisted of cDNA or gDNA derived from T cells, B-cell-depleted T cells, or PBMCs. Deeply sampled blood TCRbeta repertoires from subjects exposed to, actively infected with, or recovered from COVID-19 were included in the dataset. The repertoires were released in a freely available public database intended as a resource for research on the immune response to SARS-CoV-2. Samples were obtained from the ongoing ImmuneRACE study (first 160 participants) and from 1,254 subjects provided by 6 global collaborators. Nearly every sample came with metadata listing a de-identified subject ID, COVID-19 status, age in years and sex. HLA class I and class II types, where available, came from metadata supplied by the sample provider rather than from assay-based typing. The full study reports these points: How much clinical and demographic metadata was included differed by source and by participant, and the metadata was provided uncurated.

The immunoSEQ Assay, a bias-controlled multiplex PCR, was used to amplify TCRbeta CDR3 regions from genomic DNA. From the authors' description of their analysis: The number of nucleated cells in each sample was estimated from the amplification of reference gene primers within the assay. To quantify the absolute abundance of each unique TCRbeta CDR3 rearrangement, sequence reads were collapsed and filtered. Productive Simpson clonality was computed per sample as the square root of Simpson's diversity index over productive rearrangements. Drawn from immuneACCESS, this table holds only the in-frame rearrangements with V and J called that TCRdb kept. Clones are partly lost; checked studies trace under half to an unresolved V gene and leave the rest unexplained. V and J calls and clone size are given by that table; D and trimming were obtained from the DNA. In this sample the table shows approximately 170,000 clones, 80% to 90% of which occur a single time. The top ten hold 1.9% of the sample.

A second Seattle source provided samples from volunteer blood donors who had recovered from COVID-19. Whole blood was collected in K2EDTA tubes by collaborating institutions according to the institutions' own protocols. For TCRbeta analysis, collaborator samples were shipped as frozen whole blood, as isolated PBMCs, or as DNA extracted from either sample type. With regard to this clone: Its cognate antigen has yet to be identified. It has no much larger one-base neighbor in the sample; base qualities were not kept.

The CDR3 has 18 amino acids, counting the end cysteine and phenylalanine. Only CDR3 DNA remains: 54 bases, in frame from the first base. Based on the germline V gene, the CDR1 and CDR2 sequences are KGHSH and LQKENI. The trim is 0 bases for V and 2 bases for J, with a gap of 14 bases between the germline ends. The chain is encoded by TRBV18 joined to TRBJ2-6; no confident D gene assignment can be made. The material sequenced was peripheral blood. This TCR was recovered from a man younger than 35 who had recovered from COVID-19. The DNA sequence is TGTGCCAGCTCACCACCGCTTCTACTGGTGACTGGGGCCAACGTCCTGACTTTC. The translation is CASSPPLLLVTGANVLTF.